These 11 T cell receptor beta chains were all obtained from the same sample, sequenced in a study of cytomegalovirus exposure and HLA in healthy donors. The study ran its PCR with 60 Vbeta and 13 Jbeta primers. Assay used: immunoSEQ multiplex PCR; TCRdb lists only in-frame clones, some missing. The sample has roughly 100,000 clones, around 70% seen once. The sequencing sample was made of PBMCs. Receptors were obtained from a woman between 45 and 65 years old in good health and CMV-seropositive.

The rearrangement links TRBV19 to TRBJ2-5; D is possibly TRBD2 (5 bases). With the DNA end fitting TRBJ2-7 better, the J assignment may be wrong. This CDR3 has 15 residues. Germline-derived CDR1 and CDR2 are LNHDA and SQIVND (reference sequence). The CDR3 nucleotides read TGTGCCAGTAGTGGCGGGCGGTCGGGCTCCTACGAGCAGTACTTC. Encoded protein: CASSGGRSGSYEQYF.

The rearrangement joins TRBV2 to TRBJ2-3, with D hard to call. Germline CDR1 SNHLY, CDR2 FYNNEI. This CDR3 has 12 amino acids. Trimming cost V 7 bases and J 1 base, with 6 bases left between them. The DNA of the CDR3 is TGTGCCAGCACGGAGCGCACAGATACGCAGTATTTT. It translates to CASTERTDTQYF.

The rearrangement joins TRBV18 to TRBJ1-5; perhaps TRBD1 as D (5 bases). V dropped 1 base and J dropped 3 bases, with 13 bases sitting between them. The CDR3 has 16 residues. CDR1 and CDR2 (germline): KGHSH, LQKENI. CDR3 loop: CASSPRAGENNQPQHF. The CDR3 DNA reads TGTGCCAGCTCACCACGGGCGGGGGAAAACAATCAGCCCCAGCATTTT.

The chain recombines TRBV30 with TRBJ1-5; tentative D call: TRBD1 (5 bases). With 4 bases removed from V and 1 base from J, the gap between germline ends came to 17 bases. This CDR3 is 16 amino acids long. The germline V gene has CDR1 GTSNPN and CDR2 SVGIG (reference sequence). The CDR3, as DNA: TGTGCCTGGAATGGAGCGGGACCTATCAGCAATCAGCCCCAGCATTTT. Amino acids: CAWNGAGPISNQPQHF.

The chain couples TRBV9 to TRBJ2-2; 11 bases fit TRBD2. After removal of 2 bases from V and 4 bases from J, the junction contained 4 bases not matched to a gene. This CDR3 region has 16 residues. From germline, CDR1 is SGDLS and CDR2 YYNGEE. The DNA of the CDR3 is TGTGCCAGCAGCGTTATAGCGGGAGGGGCCACCGGGGAGCTGTTTTTT. Translating it yields CASSVIAGGATGELFF. The full variable domain, completed using reference TRBV9 and TRBJ2-2, is DSGVTQTPKHLITATGQRVTLRCSPRSGDLSVYWYQQSLDQGLQFLIQYYNGEERAKGNILERFSAQQFPDLHSELNLSSLELGDSALYFCASSVIAGGATGELFFGEGSRLTVL.

This clone appeared a few times. This chain uses TRBV6-4 with TRBJ1-1, with D possibly TRBD1 on 5 matching bases. This CDR3 has 12 residues. V lost 2 bases to trimming and J lost 9 bases, with 10 bases between them. CDR1 and CDR2 from the germline V gene are MRHNA and SNTAGT. CDR3 coding DNA: TGTGCCAGCAGTGACGGGGGACTACAAGCTTTCTTT. It translates to CASSDGGLQAFF.

The chain links TRBV2 to TRBJ1-1; 12 positions agree with TRBD1. CDR3 size: 17 residues. V dropped 6 bases and J dropped 5; count of bases not matched to a gene: 13. CDR1 and CDR2 from the germline V gene are SNHLY and FYNNEI. CDR3 bases: TGTGCCAGCAGCGACGGGACAGGGGGCGCAAAGGGTACTGAAGCTTTCTTT. As protein: CASSDGTGGAKGTEAFF.

This clone has more than one count but fewer than ten. The rearrangement joins TRBV5-1 to TRBJ2-7; no clear D gene. The CDR3 length is 11 residues. CDR1 is SGHRS and CDR2 is YFSETQ in the germline V gene. The V gene lost 3 bases and the J gene lost 3 bases, with 4 bases spanning the gap. CDR3 sequence: CASSSSYEQYF. CDR3 nucleotides: TGCGCCAGCAGCTCTAGCTACGAGCAGTACTTC.

CDR3 amino acids: CASSSDLAKNIQYF. The DNA for the CDR3 is TGTGCCAGCAGCTCGGACTTAGCCAAAAACATTCAGTACTTC. The genes are TRBV28 and TRBJ2-4, with D tentatively TRBD2 (5 bases). The CDR3 has 14 amino acids. V was cut by 6 bases and J by 0 bases, with 9 bases left in between. From germline, CDR1 is MDHEN and CDR2 SYDVKM.

Remarks on this clone: The sample contains more than one DNA sequence encoding this CDR3. This chain uses TRBV15 with TRBJ2-7, with D possibly being TRBD1 (5 bases). Germline CDR1 LNHNV, CDR2 YYDKDF (reference sequence). The CDR3 is 13 residues long. Trimming removed 0 bases at V and 7 bases at J, with 10 bases between. The CDR3: CATSRDRVPEQYF. The CDR3 DNA follows: TGTGCCACCAGCAGAGACAGGGTCCCGGAGCAGTACTTC.

This clone was recorded a few times. The chain combines TRBV28 with TRBJ2-7, with a weak D call TRBD1 (6 bases). The V end lost 7 bases, the J end lost 6 bases, and 22 bases lay between the germline ends. Germline CDR1 reads MDHEN; CDR2 reads SYDVKM. The CDR3 spans 15 residues. In DNA, the CDR3 is TGTGCCAGCAATCCCCTCCTCGACAGGCCAGGCGAGCAGTACTTC. It specifies CASNPLLDRPGEQYF.